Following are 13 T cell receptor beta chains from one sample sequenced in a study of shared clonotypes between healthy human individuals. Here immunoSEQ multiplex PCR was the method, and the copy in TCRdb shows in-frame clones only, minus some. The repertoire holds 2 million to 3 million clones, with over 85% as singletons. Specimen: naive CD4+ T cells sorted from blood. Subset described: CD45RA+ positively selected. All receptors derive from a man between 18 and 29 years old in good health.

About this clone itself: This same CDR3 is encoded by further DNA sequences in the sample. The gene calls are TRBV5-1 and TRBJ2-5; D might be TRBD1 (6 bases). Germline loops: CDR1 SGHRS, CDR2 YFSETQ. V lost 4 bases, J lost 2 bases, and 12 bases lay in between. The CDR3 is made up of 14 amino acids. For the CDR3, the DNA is TGCGCCAGCAGCCTGGACAGAGCTCAAGAGACCCAGTACTTC. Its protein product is CASSLDRAQETQYF.

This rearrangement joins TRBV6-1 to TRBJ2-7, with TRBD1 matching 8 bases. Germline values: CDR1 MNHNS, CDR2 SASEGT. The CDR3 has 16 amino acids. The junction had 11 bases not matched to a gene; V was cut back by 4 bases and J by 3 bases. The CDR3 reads CASSVVATGALYEQYF. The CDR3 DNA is TGTGCCAGCAGTGTTGTAGCGACAGGGGCTCTCTACGAGCAGTACTTC.

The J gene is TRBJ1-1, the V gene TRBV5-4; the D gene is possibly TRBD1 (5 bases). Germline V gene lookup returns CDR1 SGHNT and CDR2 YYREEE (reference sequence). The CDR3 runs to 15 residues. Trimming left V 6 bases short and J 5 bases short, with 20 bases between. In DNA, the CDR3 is TGTGCCAGCACCCCCCAAACTCCCAAGGGGACTGAAGCTTTCTTT. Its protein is CASTPQTPKGTEAFF.

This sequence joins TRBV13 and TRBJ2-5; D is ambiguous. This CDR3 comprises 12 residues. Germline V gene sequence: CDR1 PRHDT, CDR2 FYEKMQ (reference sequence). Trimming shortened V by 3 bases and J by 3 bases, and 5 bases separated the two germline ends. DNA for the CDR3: TGTGCCAGCAGCTTCAGGAAAGAGACCCAGTACTTC. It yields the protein CASSFRKETQYF.

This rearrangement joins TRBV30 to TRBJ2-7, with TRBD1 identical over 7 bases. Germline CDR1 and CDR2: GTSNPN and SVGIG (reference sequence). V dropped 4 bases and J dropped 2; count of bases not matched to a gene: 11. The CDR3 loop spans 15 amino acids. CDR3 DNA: TGTGCCTGGACCCCCCCCCGGGACAGACCCTACGAGCAGTACTTC. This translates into CAWTPPRDRPYEQYF.

CDR3 sequence (DNA): TGTGCCAGCAGACGGGACTCTCGGGTCCACGAGCAGTACTTC. Translating gives CASRRDSRVHEQYF. The chain combines TRBV6-5 with TRBJ2-7; D might be TRBD2 (6 bases). Germline CDR1 and CDR2: MNHEY and SVGAGI. The length of the CDR3 is 14 residues. Trimming pared 6 bases from V and 5 bases from J, leaving 17 bases between.

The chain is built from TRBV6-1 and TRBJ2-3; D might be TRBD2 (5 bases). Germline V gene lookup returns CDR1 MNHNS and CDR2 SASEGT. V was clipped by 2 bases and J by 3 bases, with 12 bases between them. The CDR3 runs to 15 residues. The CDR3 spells CASSERVSVTDTQYF. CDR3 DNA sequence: TGTGCCAGCAGTGAAAGGGTTAGCGTGACAGATACGCAGTATTTT.

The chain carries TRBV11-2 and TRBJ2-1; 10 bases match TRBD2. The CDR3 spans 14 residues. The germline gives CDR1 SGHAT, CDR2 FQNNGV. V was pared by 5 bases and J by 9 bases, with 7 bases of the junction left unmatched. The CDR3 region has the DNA TGTGCCAGCAGCCGTAAGCGGGGGGGCACTGAGCAGTTCTTC. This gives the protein CASSRKRGGTEQFF. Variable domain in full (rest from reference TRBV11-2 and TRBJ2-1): EAGVAQSPRYKIIEKRQSVAFWCNPISGHATLYWYQQILGQGPKLLIQFQNNGVVDDSQLPKDRFSAERLKGVDSTLKIQPAKLEDSAVYLCASSRKRGGTEQFFGPGTRLTVL.

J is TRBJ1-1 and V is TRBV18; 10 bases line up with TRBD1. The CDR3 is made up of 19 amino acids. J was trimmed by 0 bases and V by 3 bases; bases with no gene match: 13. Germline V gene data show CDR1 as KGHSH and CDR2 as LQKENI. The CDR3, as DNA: TGTGCCAGCTCACCCCTGACAGGGGGCCAGGTAGGAATGAACACTGAAGCTTTCTTT. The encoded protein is CASSPLTGGQVGMNTEAFF.

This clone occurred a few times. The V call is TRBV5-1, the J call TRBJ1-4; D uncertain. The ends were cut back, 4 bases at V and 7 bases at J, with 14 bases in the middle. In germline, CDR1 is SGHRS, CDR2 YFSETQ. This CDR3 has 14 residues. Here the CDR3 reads CASSQDKMGEKLFF. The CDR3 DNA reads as TGCGCCAGCAGCCAAGACAAAATGGGTGAAAAACTGTTTTTT.

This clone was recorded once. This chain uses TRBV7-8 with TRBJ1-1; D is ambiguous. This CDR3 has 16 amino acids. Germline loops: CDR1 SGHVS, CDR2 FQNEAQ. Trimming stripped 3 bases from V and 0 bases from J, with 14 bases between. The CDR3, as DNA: TGTGCCAGCAGCTTCCACCCACAAAAGCTGAACACTGAAGCTTTCTTT. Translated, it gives CASSFHPQKLNTEAFF.

The CDR3: CAISESSFSGNTIYF. DNA of the CDR3: TGTGCCATCAGTGAGTCGAGCTTCTCTGGAAACACCATATATTTT. The chain recombines TRBV10-3 with TRBJ1-3; D not resolved. This CDR3 contains 15 residues. The V gene's germline CDR1 is ENHRY and CDR2 SYGVKD. With 0 bases removed from V and 0 bases from J, the gap between germline ends came to 6 bases.

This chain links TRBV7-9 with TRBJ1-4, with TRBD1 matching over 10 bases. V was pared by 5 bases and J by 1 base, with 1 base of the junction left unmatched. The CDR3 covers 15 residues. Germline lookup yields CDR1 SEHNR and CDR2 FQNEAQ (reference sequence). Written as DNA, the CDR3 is TGTGCCAGCAGCCGGACAGGGGGAACTAATGAAAAACTGTTTTTT. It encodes CASSRTGGTNEKLFF.